These T cell receptor beta chains were read from a single sample in a study of lung T cells in sarcoidosis with Löfgren's syndrome. TCRdb redid the calling of the reads with MiXCR, one entry per CDR3 protein. Of a few thousand distinct CDR3 sequences in the sample, about a fifth were seen once. Input material: CD4+ T cells from bronchoalveolar lavage. The receptors stem from a human donor with sarcoidosis (Löfgren's syndrome or another form), or a control subject (not recorded which). The CDR3 runs from the conserved cysteine through the conserved F or W. A D gene is named only where the DNA matches it firmly. Some rows have no size entry. The others give once, few or many, or a class for an expanded clone.

D: TRBD1; J: TRBJ2-1; V: TRBV12-3/TRBV12-4; size: medium-sized; length: 12; CDR3: CASSSDRTGLSF; DNA: TGTGCCAGCAGTTCGGACAGGACAGGGCTATCCTTC
D: TRBD1; J: TRBJ2-3; V: TRBV19; size: medium-sized; length: 14; CDR3: CASRRDRATDTQYF; DNA: TGTGCCAGTAGGAGGGACAGGGCCACAGATACGCAGTATTTT
D: TRBD2; J: TRBJ2-5; V: TRBV10-3; size: many; length: 12; CDR3: CATSTSWETQYF; DNA: TGTGCCACCTCGACTAGCTGGGAGACCCAGTACTTC
D: TRBD1; J: TRBJ2-7; V: TRBV4-1; size: medium-sized; length: 15; CDR3: CASSWGQGEGYEQYF; DNA: TGCGCCAGCAGCTGGGGACAGGGAGAGGGCTACGAGCAGTACTTC
D: -; J: TRBJ2-7; V: TRBV2; size: large; length: 11; CDR3: CASRYSGEQYF; DNA: TGTGCCAGCAGGTACTCTGGCGAGCAGTACTTC
D: -; J: TRBJ2-7; V: TRBV28; size: medium-sized; length: 12; CDR3: CASSKSMGEQYF; DNA: TGTGCCAGCAGTAAGTCTATGGGGGAGCAGTACTTC
D: TRBD1; J: TRBJ2-7; V: TRBV5-4; size: many; length: 13; CDR3: CASSSDRAGEQYF; DNA: TGTGCCAGCAGCTCGGACAGGGCGGGAGAGCAGTACTTC
D: -; J: TRBJ1-3; V: TRBV4-3; size: many; length: 19; CDR3: CASSQGVGRGTSSGNTIYF; DNA: TGCGCCAGCAGCCAAGGAGTTGGCAGGGGAACCTCCTCTGGAAACACCATATATTTT
D: -; J: TRBJ2-5; V: TRBV7-9; size: medium-sized; length: 15; CDR3: CASSSAGTNFKTQYF; DNA: TGTGCCAGCAGCTCAGCGGGGACAAATTTTAAGACCCAGTACTTC
D: TRBD1; J: TRBJ2-2; V: TRBV27; size: -; length: 20; CDR3: CASSTNGQGRGMRNTGERFW; DNA: TGTGCCAGCAGCACGAATGGACAGGGGAGGGGTATGAGGAACACCGGGGAGCGGTTTTGG
D: -; J: TRBJ1-5; V: TRBV3-1; size: large; length: 12; CDR3: CASSQSNQPQHF; DNA: TGTGCCAGCAGCCAGAGCAATCAGCCCCAGCATTTT
D: -; J: TRBJ2-3; V: TRBV27; size: large; length: 12; CDR3: CASSSWADTQYF; DNA: TGTGCCAGCAGTTCGTGGGCAGATACGCAGTATTTT
D: TRBD2; J: TRBJ2-3; V: TRBV24-1; size: medium-sized; length: 17; CDR3: CATSDSRLAGGYDTQYF; DNA: TGTGCCACCAGTGATTCACGACTAGCGGGGGGGTATGATACGCAGTATTTT
D: TRBD1; J: TRBJ1-2; V: TRBV2; size: many; length: 13; CDR3: CASSETDRGGYTF; DNA: TGTGCCAGCAGTGAAACGGACAGGGGTGGCTACACCTTC